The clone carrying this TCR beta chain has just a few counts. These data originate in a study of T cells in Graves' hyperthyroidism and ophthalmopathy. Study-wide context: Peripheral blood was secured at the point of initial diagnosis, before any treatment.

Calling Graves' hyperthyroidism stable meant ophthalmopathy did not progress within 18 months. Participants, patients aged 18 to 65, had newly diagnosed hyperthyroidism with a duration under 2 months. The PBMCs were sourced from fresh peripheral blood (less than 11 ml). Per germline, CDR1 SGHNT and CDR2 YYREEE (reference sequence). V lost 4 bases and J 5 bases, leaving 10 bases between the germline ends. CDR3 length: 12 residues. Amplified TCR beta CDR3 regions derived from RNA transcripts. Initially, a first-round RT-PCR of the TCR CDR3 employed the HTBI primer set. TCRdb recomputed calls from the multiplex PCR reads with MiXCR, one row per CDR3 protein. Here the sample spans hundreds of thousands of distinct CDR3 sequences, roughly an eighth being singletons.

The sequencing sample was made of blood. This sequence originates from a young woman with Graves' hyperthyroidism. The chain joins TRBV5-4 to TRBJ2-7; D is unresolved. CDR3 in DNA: TGTGCCAGCAGCCCCCGGATTGACGAGCAGTACTTC. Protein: CASSPRIDEQYF. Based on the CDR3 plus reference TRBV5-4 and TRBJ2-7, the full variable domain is ETGVTQSPTHLIKTRGQQVTLRCSSQSGHNTVSWYQQALGQGPQFIFQYYREEENGRGNFPPRFSGLQFPNYSSELNVNALELDDSALYLCASSPRIDEQYFGPGTRLTVT.